This T cell receptor (beta chain) was observed in a study of blood T cell repertoires in COVID-19. Study overall: There were acute and convalescent COVID-19 samples, and they came from the United States, Italy and Spain. T cells, B-cell-depleted T cells, or PBMCs supplied cDNA or gDNA.

Per the authors' pipeline: Amplification of reference gene primers was used by the study to estimate nucleated cell counts. Repertoires were generated with immunoSEQ multiplex PCR, while TCRdb's copy carries only in-frame clones and drops some. V and J calls and clone size are given by that table; D and trimming were obtained from the DNA. The data hold more than 200,000 clones, with roughly 84% observed a single time. Germline CDR1 is LGHNT and CDR2 is FRNRAP. This CDR3 is built from 15 residues. V shed 5 bases, J shed 4 bases, and the junction held 5 bases outside the gene matches. The chain has TRBV12-5 and TRBJ2-1; TRBD1 matches 10 bases. The sequence derives from a woman in her forties who had recovered from COVID-19. The source material was peripheral blood. CDR3 amino acids: CASGPGQGVYNEQFF. The DNA for the CDR3 is TGTGCTAGTGGTCCAGGACAGGGGGTTTACAATGAGCAGTTCTTC. Full variable domain (missing parts from reference TRBV12-5 and TRBJ2-1): DARVTQTPRHKVTEMGQEVTMRCQPILGHNTVFWYRQTMMQGLELLAYFRNRAPLDDSGMPKDRFSAEMPDATLATLKIQPSEPRDSAVYFCASGPGQGVYNEQFFGPGTRLTVL.